A single sample gave rise to the 20 T cell receptor beta chains below, sequenced in a study of CD8 T cells in Susac syndrome. Random hexamers primed reverse transcription of about 0.5 to 1 ug RNA. TCRdb reprocessed the immunoSEQ multiplex PCR reads via MiXCR and lists one record per CDR3 protein. The table records 200,000 or so distinct CDR3 sequences, approximately 96% of them present only once. Material for sequencing was CD4+ T cells from PBMCs. The receptor set was obtained from a human donor with multiple sclerosis.

The gene calls are TRBV20-1 and TRBJ1-2; D is unclear. Trimming cost V 6 bases and J 3 bases, with 11 bases left between them. The CDR3 consists of 12 residues. Germline loops: CDR1 DFQATT, CDR2 SNEGSKA (reference sequence). DNA for the CDR3: TGCAGTGCCGGGGAGGGCGACTATGGCTACACCTTC. Its protein is CSAGEGDYGYTF.

This clonotype was observed a single time. The J gene is TRBJ1-5, the V gene TRBV12-3 or TRBV12-4, with no clear D. This CDR3 is 14 amino acids long. Trimming left V 5 bases short and J 7 bases short, with 15 bases between. The DNA of the CDR3 is TGTGCCAGCAGTCTCGGCGTTACCGGACAGCCCCAGCATTTT. It yields the protein CASSLGVTGQPQHF.

CDR3 DNA: TGTGCCAGCAGTCCACGACAGGGTACTGGGGCCAACGTCCTGACTTTC. It yields the protein CASSPRQGTGANVLTF. The chain carries TRBV12-3 or TRBV12-4 and TRBJ2-6, with TRBD1 matching over 7 bases. The V segment lost 5 bases and the J segment 2 bases; nucleotides outside the gene matches: 6. This CDR3 has 16 residues.

The chain uses TRBV20-1 and TRBJ2-7; 7 bases align to TRBD1. This CDR3 has 14 residues. V lost 1 base and J lost 5; bases outside the gene matches: 8. The germline CDR1 and CDR2 sequences are DFQATT and SNEGSKA (reference sequence). The CDR3 region is CSARVGSQGDEQYF. CDR3 nucleotides: TGCAGTGCTAGAGTTGGCAGCCAGGGGGACGAGCAGTACTTC.

The rearrangement joins TRBV20-1 to TRBJ1-1; TRBD1 is a possible D gene (5 bases). CDR3 length: 12 residues. Trimming cost V 6 bases and J 1 base, with 9 bases left between them. CDR1 is DFQATT and CDR2 is SNEGSKA in the germline V gene (reference sequence). This CDR3 reads CSAAGGNTEAFF. DNA of the CDR3: TGCAGTGCAGCGGGGGGGAACACTGAAGCTTTCTTT.

CDR3 region: CAWSQTGEKLFF. In DNA form, the CDR3 reads TGTGCCTGGAGTCAAACGGGTGAAAAACTGTTTTTT. The chain recombines TRBV30 with TRBJ1-4; D is unresolved. The CDR3 runs 12 residues. V was cut by 2 bases and J by 7 bases, with 8 bases left in between. Germline V gene data show CDR1 as GTSNPN and CDR2 as SVGIG (reference sequence). Filled out from reference TRBV30 and TRBJ1-4, the complete variable domain reads SQTIHQWPATLVQPVGSPLSLECTVEGTSNPNLYWYRQAAGRGLQLLFYSVGIGQISSEVPQNLSASRPQDRQFILSSKKLLLSDSGFYLCAWSQTGEKLFFGSGTQLSVL.

This clonotype was counted once. The V and J genes are TRBV30 and TRBJ1-4, with a tentative D call TRBD1 (6 bases). From germline, CDR1 is GTSNPN and CDR2 SVGIG (reference sequence). The V end lost 1 base, the J end lost 8 bases, and 17 bases lay between the germline ends. The CDR3 runs to 15 residues. CDR3 nucleotides: TGTGCCTGGAGTGCCCAACAGGGAAGCGGGGAAAAACTGTTTTTT. Its protein product is CAWSAQQGSGEKLFF.

The genes are TRBV14 and TRBJ2-1, with 11 bases identical to TRBD2. This CDR3 contains 16 residues. V lost 5 bases, J lost 7 bases, and 10 bases stayed unmatched. Germline assignment: CDR1 SGHDN and CDR2 FVKESK. The CDR3 DNA follows: TGTGCCAGCAGCAAGGTAGCGGGGGGGCCTGAGAATGAGCAGTTCTTC. It yields the protein CASSKVAGGPENEQFF.

The CDR3 DNA sequence: TGCGCCAGCAGCTCCGCGGGGGCCGGGGACGGTGAGCAGTTCTTC. This gives the protein CASSSAGAGDGEQFF. This chain joins TRBV5-1 and TRBJ2-1; a possible D gene is TRBD2 (7 bases). The germline gives CDR1 SGHRS, CDR2 YFSETQ. There are 15 residues in the CDR3. V was clipped by 3 bases and J by 9 bases, with 19 bases between them.

The chain employs TRBV3-1 and TRBJ2-2; the D is unclear. Between the trimmed V and J ends, which lost 1 base and 4 bases, there was a span of 13 bases. Germline V gives CDR1 LGHDT, CDR2 YNNKEL (reference sequence). The CDR3 totals 16 residues. For the CDR3, the DNA is TGTGCCAGCAGCCAAGCTGGCGCCCGTGGCACCGGGGAGCTGTTTTTT. Translated: CASSQAGARGTGELFF.

The rearrangement uses TRBV5-1 and TRBJ2-1; no firm D call. This CDR3 is built from 16 residues. The germline CDR1 and CDR2 sequences are SGHRS and YFSETQ. Trimming cost V 4 bases and J 0 bases, with 14 bases left between them. The CDR3 DNA sequence: TGCGCCAGCAGCCCCAACCCTCAGAGCTCCTACAATGAGCAGTTCTTC. It encodes CASSPNPQSSYNEQFF.

V is TRBV9 and J is TRBJ2-3; no clear D gene. This CDR3 region has 15 residues. Trimming cost V 1 base and J 3 bases, with 12 bases left between them. Germline V CDR1 and CDR2: SGDLS, YYNGEE. The CDR3 DNA follows: TGTGCCAGCAGCGTATTGGCCCAACGGACAGATACGCAGTATTTT. The encoded protein is CASSVLAQRTDTQYF.

V usage is TRBV7-9 and J usage is TRBJ2-4; 10 bases match TRBD1. This CDR3 comprises 16 residues. Trimming at V came to 1 base and at J to 6 bases, leaving 6 bases not matched to a gene. CDR1 and CDR2 from the germline V gene are SEHNR and FQNEAQ (reference sequence). The CDR3 DNA reads TGTGCCAGCAGCTTAGTAGGGCGGGACAGGGGAAACATTCAGTACTTC. This codes for CASSLVGRDRGNIQYF.

This clonotype was seen only once. The J gene is TRBJ1-1, the V gene TRBV11-1, with D hard to call. The CDR3 has 14 amino acids. The germline V and J ends were trimmed by 5 bases and 0 bases, with 10 bases remaining between them. Germline CDR1 and CDR2: SGHAT and FQDESV (reference sequence). Written as DNA, the CDR3 is TGTGCCAGCAGCCCGAGGACCATGAACACTGAAGCTTTCTTT. Amino acids: CASSPRTMNTEAFF.

The gene calls are TRBV20-1 and TRBJ2-6, with D perhaps TRBD1 or TRBD2 (5 bases each). The germline gives CDR1 DFQATT, CDR2 SNEGSKA (reference sequence). V lost 4 bases and J lost 4, with 17 bases in between. This CDR3 is built from 16 residues. The CDR3 DNA is TGCAGTGCTACCGGGACCACGCATAAAGGGGCCAACGTCCTGACTTTC. It specifies CSATGTTHKGANVLTF.

The chain uses TRBV3-1 and TRBJ2-1; 9 positions match TRBD2. CDR3 size: 17 residues. CDR1 is LGHDT and CDR2 is YNNKEL in the germline V gene (reference sequence). Trimming at V came to 4 bases and at J to 5 bases, leaving 12 bases not matched to a gene. The CDR3 nucleotides are TGTGCCAGCAGCCCCCAACTAACTAGCGGGCCTAACAATGAGCAGTTCTTC. Its protein is CASSPQLTSGPNNEQFF.

The chain is built from TRBV5-4 and TRBJ2-7; perhaps D is TRBD1 or TRBD2 (5 bases each). There are 16 residues in the CDR3. V lost 4 bases and J 0 bases, leaving 17 bases between the germline ends. Looked up from germline, CDR1 is SGHNT and CDR2 is YYREEE (reference sequence). CDR3 residues: CASSPGTDRSSYEQYF. DNA of the CDR3: TGTGCCAGCAGCCCCGGGACCGATAGGAGCTCCTACGAGCAGTACTTC. Together with reference TRBV5-4 and TRBJ2-7, the CDR3 gives the full variable domain: ETGVTQSPTHLIKTRGQQVTLRCSSQSGHNTVSWYQQALGQGPQFIFQYYREEENGRGNFPPRFSGLQFPNYSSELNVNALELDDSALYLCASSPGTDRSSYEQYFGPGTRLTVT.

The rearrangement joins TRBV29-1 to TRBJ2-7; 7 bases match TRBD1. Germline CDR1 SQVTM, CDR2 ANQGSEA. The CDR3 contains 12 residues. With V trimmed by 7 bases and J by 5 bases, 8 bases remained unmatched. The CDR3, as DNA: TGCAGCGGTCAACAGGGGAGTCACGAGCAGTACTTC. Translation gives CSGQQGSHEQYF.

The chain uses TRBV28 and TRBJ2-3; D unresolved. The V end was cut by 6 bases, the J end by 0 bases, with 13 bases between. Per germline, CDR1 MDHEN and CDR2 SYDVKM. The CDR3 has 15 residues. The chain's CDR3 is CASSSSRSSTDTQYF. For the CDR3, the DNA is TGTGCCAGCAGCTCCTCTAGATCTAGCACAGATACGCAGTATTTT.

The gene calls are TRBV4-1 and TRBJ1-2; D is unresolved. CDR1 is MGHRA and CDR2 is YSYEKL in the germline V gene. Trimming cost V 0 bases and J 8 bases, with 7 bases left between them. The CDR3 covers 12 residues. The CDR3 region is CASSQDLVGYTF. In DNA form, the CDR3 reads TGCGCCAGCAGCCAAGACTTAGTCGGCTACACCTTC.